This is a list of T cell receptor beta chains from one sample in a study of long-term antiretroviral therapy in people with HIV. Produced via immunoSEQ multiplex PCR; TCRdb's table is partial and in-frame only. The sample lists about 28,000 clones, 90% to 95% occurring once. Here the sequenced sample was unsorted PBMCs, taken 6 to 6.5 years after starting antiretroviral therapy. These receptor sequences come from a man younger than 45 with HIV. The conserved cysteine and the conserved F or W are not part of the CDR3 here. Fields, in order: V gene, J gene, clone size, CDR3 length, CDR3 protein. Not every row has a clone size; where given, it reads once, few, many or a size class.

TRBV6-1	TRBJ1-5	-	14	ASSEVGGYSNQPQH
TRBV6-5	TRBJ2-7	-	14	ASSFFGTANSYEQY
TRBV19	TRBJ2-7	-	11	ASSFERAYEQY
TRBV9	TRBJ1-2	-	13	ASSVDPGKAYGYT
TRBV5-5	TRBJ2-4	once	11	ASSADRWNIQY
TRBV6-4	TRBJ2-3	-	13	ASSDSGGRGDTQY
TRBV7-7	TRBJ2-2	-	14	ASSPGRAPNTGELF
TRBV11-2	TRBJ2-3	-	15	ASSLFAGWSSTDTQY
TRBV28	TRBJ1-4	-	11	ASSWADNEKLF
TRBV5-1	TRBJ2-3	-	13	ASSQGAPDTDTQY
TRBV14	TRBJ2-5	-	12	ASSPRLGQETQY
TRBV5-6	TRBJ2-7	-	17	ASSPQAGGGFLFEWEQY
TRBV7-2	TRBJ2-5	-	12	ASSSGGTIETQY
TRBV12-5	TRBJ2-7	few	11	ASGSGQPYEQY
TRBV19	TRBJ1-5	-	12	ASSMGQGDQPQH
TRBV5-4	TRBJ2-3	once	11	ASRLGGTDTQY
TRBV19	TRBJ1-1	-	13	ASRDGQGANTEAF
TRBV4-1	TRBJ2-7	-	11	ASSPGAGGEQY
TRBV7-2	TRBJ2-1	-	11	ASSPAGNNEQF
TRBV9	TRBJ2-7	-	11	ASSPGLSGEQY
TRBV4-3	TRBJ1-2	-	11	ASSAGPNGGYT
TRBV30	TRBJ2-2	once	13	AWSVRGIHTGELF
TRBV2	TRBJ2-3	-	12	ASSEQGAADTQY
TRBV7-2	TRBJ2-2	-	12	ASSLPGYTGELF
TRBV4-3	TRBJ2-1	-	9	ASSQEEEQF
TRBV5-8	TRBJ2-7	-	13	ASSFLAYYSYEQY
TRBV7-6	TRBJ2-2	-	14	ASSFRDRGPTGELF
TRBV15	TRBJ1-1	-	10	ATSSLDTEAF
TRBV5-1	TRBJ2-3	-	12	ASSRGLSTDTQY
TRBV4-1	TRBJ2-5	-	13	ASSLHISQGETQY
TRBV19	TRBJ1-2	-	13	ASKIGTGVAYGYT
TRBV12-5	TRBJ1-2	once	12	ASGPGQTIYGYT
TRBV7-6	TRBJ2-1	-	13	ASSPASGAVGEQF
TRBV6-5	TRBJ2-7	-	13	ASSYSGDSSYEQY
TRBV4-1	TRBJ1-2	-	14	ASSPTGAGGESGYT
TRBV4-3	TRBJ2-1	-	15	ASSQEASGLAYNEQF
TRBV4-1	TRBJ2-1	-	13	ASNPREDSYNEQF
TRBV6-5	TRBJ2-3	-	13	ASRTGTGGPDTQY
TRBV6-4	TRBJ1-1	-	11	ASSDGANTEAF
TRBV20-1	TRBJ2-5	-	8	SAPSETQY
TRBV5-6	TRBJ2-2	-	11	ASRGRRTGELF
TRBV7-2	TRBJ1-5	-	11	ASSPTGDQPQH
TRBV11-2	TRBJ2-5	-	14	ASSPRSPVRWETQY
TRBV4-1	TRBJ2-3	-	15	ASSQGSLAGASDTQY
TRBV21-1	TRBJ2-7	-	11	ASSKGQGYEQY
TRBV5-4	TRBJ2-7	-	13	ASSFPRQGAYEQY
TRBV2	TRBJ2-3	once	9	ASRSTGTQY
TRBV6-6	TRBJ2-7	-	9	ASRTAGEQY